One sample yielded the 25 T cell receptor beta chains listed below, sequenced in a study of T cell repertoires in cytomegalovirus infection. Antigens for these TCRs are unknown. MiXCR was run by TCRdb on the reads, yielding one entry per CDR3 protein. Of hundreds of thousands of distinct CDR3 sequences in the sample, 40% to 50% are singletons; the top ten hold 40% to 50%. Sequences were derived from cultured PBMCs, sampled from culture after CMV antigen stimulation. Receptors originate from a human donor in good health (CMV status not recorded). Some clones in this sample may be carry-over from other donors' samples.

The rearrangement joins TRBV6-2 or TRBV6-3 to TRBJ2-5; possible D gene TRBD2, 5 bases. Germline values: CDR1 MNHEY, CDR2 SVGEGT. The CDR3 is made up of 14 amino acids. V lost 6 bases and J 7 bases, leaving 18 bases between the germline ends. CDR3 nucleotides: TGTGCCAGCAGCACCCCCGGGGTCCAGCGGACCCAGTACTTC. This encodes CASSTPGVQRTQYF.

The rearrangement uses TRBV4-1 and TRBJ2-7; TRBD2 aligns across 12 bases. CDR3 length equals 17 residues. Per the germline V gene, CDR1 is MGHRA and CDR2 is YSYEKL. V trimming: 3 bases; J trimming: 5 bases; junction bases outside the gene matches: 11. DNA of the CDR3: TGCGCCAGCAGCCAGGAAAACCTAGCGGGAGGGCCGCACGAGCAGTACTTC. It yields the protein CASSQENLAGGPHEQYF.

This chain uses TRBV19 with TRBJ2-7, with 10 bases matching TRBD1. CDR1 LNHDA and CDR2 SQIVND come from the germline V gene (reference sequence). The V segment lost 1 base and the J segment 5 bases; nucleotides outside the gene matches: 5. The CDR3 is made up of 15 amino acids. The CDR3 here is CASSIGQGAFNEQYF. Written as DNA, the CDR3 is TGTGCCAGTAGTATAGGACAGGGGGCTTTCAACGAGCAGTACTTC. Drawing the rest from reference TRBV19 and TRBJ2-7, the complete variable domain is DGGITQSPKYLFRKEGQNVTLSCEQNLNHDAMYWYRQDPGQGLRLIYYSQIVNDFQKGDIAEGYSVSREKKESFPLTVTSAQKNPTAFYLCASSIGQGAFNEQYFGPGTRLTVT.

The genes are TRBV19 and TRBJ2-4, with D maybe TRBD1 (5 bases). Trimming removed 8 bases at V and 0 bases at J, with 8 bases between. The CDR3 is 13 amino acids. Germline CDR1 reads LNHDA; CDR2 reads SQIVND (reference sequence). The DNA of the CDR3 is TGTGCCAGTGGTCAGGGAGCCAAAAACATTCAGTACTTC. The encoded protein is CASGQGAKNIQYF. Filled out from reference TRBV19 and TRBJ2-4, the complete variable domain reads DGGITQSPKYLFRKEGQNVTLSCEQNLNHDAMYWYRQDPGQGLRLIYYSQIVNDFQKGDIAEGYSVSREKKESFPLTVTSAQKNPTAFYLCASGQGAKNIQYFGAGTRLSVL.

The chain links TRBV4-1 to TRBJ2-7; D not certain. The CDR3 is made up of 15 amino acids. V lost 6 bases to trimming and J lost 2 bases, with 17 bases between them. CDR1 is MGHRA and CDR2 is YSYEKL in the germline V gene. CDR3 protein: CASSPSGSGPYEQYF. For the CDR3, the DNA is TGCGCCAGCAGTCCATCCGGGTCAGGCCCCTACGAGCAGTACTTC.

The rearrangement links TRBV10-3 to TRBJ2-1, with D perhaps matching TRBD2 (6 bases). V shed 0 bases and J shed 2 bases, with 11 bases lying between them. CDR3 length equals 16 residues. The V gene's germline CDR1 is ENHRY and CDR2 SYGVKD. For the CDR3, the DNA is TGTGCCATCAGTGAGTCCAGGCGGGGAACCTACAATGAGCAGTTCTTC. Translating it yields CAISESRRGTYNEQFF.

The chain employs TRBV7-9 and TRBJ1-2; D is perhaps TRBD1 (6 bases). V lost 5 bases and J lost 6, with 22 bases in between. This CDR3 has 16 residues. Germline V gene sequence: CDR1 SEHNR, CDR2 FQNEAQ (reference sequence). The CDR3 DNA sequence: TGTGCCAGCAGCCCAGGGGCAGGTAGGACAGAAGATGGCTACACCTTC. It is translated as CASSPGAGRTEDGYTF.

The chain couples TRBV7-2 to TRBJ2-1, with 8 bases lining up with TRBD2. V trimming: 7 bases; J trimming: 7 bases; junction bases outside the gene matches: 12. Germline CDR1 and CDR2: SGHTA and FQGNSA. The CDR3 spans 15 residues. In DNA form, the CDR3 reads TGTGCCAGCACCTCCGGCGGGGGGCTGACAAATGAGCAGTTCTTC. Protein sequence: CASTSGGGLTNEQFF.

This CDR3 reads CASSFSGDGYGYTF. The CDR3 nucleotides read TGTGCCAGCAGCTTCTCTGGGGATGGCTATGGCTACACCTTC. This chain connects TRBV5-6 to TRBJ1-2; D uncertain. Germline V lookup: CDR1 SGHDT, CDR2 YYEEEE. Deletions cut 2 bases from V and 4 bases from J, with 12 bases between. The CDR3 runs 14 residues.

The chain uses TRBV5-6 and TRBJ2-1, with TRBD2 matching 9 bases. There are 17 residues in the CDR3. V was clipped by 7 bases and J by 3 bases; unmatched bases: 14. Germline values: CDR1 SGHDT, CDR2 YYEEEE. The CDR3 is CASGRTWASGVYNEQFF. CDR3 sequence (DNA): TGTGCCAGCGGACGTACTTGGGCTAGCGGGGTCTACAATGAGCAGTTCTTC.

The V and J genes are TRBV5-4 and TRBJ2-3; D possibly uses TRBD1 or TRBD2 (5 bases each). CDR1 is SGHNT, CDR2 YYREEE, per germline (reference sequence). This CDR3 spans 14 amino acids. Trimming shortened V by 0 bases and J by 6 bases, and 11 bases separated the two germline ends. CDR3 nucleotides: TGTGCCAGCAGCTTGGCGGGGACCTTCGATACGCAGTATTTT. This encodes CASSLAGTFDTQYF.

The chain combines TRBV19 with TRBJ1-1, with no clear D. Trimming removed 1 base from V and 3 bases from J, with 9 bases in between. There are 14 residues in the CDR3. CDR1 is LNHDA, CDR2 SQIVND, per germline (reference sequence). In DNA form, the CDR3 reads TGTGCCAGTAGTATAGGGGATGAGGACACTGAAGCTTTCTTT. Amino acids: CASSIGDEDTEAFF.

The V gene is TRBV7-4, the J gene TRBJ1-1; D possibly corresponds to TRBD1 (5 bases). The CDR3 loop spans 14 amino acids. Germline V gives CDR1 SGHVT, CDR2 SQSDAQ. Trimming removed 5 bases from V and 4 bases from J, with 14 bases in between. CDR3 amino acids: CASSLPSQGTEAFF. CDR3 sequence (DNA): TGTGCCAGCAGCCTACCCTCCCAGGGCACTGAAGCTTTCTTT.

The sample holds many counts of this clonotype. The CDR3 here is CASSLRASGGAGEQFF. The CDR3 bases are TGTGCCAGCAGCTTAAGGGCTAGCGGGGGGGCCGGTGAGCAGTTCTTC. The J gene is TRBJ2-1, the V gene TRBV7-2; 12 nucleotides match TRBD2. The CDR3 extends over 16 amino acids. Germline loops: CDR1 SGHTA, CDR2 FQGNSA. After removal of 2 bases from V and 9 bases from J, the junction contained 8 bases not matched to a gene.

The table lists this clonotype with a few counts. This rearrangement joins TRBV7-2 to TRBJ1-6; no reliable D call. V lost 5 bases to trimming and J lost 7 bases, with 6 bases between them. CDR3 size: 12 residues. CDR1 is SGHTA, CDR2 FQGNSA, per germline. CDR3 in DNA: TGTGCCAGCAGCCCGGGAAATTCACCCCTCCACTTT. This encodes CASSPGNSPLHF.

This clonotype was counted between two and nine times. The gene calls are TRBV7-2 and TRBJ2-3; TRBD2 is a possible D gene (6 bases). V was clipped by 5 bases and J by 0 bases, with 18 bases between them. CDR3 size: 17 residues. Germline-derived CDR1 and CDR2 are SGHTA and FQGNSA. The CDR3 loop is CASSPSGRLVSTDTQYF. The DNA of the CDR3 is TGTGCCAGCAGCCCCTCGGGCCGACTAGTAAGCACAGATACGCAGTATTTT.

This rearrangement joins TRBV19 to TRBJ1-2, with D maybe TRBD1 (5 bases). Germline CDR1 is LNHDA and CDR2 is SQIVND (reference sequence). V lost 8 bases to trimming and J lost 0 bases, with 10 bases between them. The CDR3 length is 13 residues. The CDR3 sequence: CASLRGPNYGYTF. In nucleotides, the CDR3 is TGTGCCAGTCTGCGGGGACCTAACTATGGCTACACCTTC.

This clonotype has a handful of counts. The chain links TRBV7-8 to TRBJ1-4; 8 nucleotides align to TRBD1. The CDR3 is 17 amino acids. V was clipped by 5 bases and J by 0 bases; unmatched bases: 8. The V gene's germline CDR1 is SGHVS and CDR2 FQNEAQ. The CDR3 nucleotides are TGTGCCAGCAGCCCGGACAGGGCCGTTCCAACTAATGAAAAACTGTTTTTT. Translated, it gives CASSPDRAVPTNEKLFF. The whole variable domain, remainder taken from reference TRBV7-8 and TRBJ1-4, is GAGVSQSPRYKVAKRGQDVALRCDPISGHVSLFWYQQALGQGPEFLTYFQNEAQLDKSGLPSDRFFAERPEGSVSTLKIQRTQQEDSAVYLCASSPDRAVPTNEKLFFGSGTQLSVL.

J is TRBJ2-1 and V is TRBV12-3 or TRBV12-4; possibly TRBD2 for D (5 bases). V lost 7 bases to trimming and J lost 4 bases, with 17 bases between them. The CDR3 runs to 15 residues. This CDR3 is CASNFGERRYNEQFF. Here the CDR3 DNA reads TGTGCCAGCAATTTCGGGGAGCGAAGGTACAATGAGCAGTTCTTC.

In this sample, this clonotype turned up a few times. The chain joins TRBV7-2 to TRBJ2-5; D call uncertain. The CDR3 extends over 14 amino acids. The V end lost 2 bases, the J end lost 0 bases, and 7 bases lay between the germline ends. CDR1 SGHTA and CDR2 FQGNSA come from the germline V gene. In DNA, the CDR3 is TGTGCCAGCAGCTTACCTCGGTACCAAGAGACCCAGTACTTC. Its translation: CASSLPRYQETQYF.

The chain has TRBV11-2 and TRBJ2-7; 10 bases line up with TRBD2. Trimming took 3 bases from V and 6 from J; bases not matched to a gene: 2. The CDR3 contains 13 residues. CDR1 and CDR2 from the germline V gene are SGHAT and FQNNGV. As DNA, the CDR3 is TGTGCCAGCAGCTTTAGCGGGAGGTCCGAGCAGTACTTC. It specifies CASSFSGRSEQYF.

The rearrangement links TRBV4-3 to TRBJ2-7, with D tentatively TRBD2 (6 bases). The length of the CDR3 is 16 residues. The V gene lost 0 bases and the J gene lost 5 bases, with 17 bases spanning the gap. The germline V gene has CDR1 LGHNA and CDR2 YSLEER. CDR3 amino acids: CASSQEPGRGYHEQYF. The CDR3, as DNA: TGCGCCAGCAGCCAAGAACCGGGCCGGGGGTACCACGAGCAGTACTTC.

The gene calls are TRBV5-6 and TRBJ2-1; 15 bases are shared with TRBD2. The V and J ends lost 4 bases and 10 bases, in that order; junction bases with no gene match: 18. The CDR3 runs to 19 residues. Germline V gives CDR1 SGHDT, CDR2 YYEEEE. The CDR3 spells CASSVTARTSGRASEEQFF. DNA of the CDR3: TGTGCCAGCAGCGTAACCGCCCGGACTAGCGGGAGGGCCTCCGAAGAGCAGTTCTTC. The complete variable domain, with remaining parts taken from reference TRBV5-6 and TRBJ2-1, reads DAGVTQSPTHLIKTRGQQVTLRCSPKSGHDTVSWYQQALGQGPQFIFQYYEEEERQRGNFPDRFSGHQFPNYSSELNVNALLLGDSALYLCASSVTARTSGRASEEQFFGPGTRLTVL.

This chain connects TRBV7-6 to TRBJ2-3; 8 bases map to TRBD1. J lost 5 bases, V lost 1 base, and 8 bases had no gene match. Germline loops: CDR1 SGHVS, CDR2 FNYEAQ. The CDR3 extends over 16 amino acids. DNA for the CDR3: TGTGCCAGCAGCTTAGACTGGACAGGGCCAGAAGATACGCAGTATTTT. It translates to CASSLDWTGPEDTQYF. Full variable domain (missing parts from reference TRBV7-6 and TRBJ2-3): GAGVSQSPRYKVTKRGQDVALRCDPISGHVSLYWYRQALGQGPEFLTYFNYEAQQDKSGLPNDRFSAERPEGSISTLTIQRTEQRDSAMYRCASSLDWTGPEDTQYFGPGTRLTVL.

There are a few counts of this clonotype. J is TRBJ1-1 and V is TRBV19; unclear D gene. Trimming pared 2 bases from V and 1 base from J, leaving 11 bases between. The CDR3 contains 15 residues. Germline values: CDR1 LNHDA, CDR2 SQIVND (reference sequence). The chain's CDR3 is CASSISGVPNTEAFF. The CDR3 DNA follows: TGTGCCAGTAGTATATCGGGCGTTCCGAACACTGAAGCTTTCTTT.